This TCR beta chain comes out of a study of shared clonotypes between healthy human individuals. Study-level points and caveats: Shared across four donors were roughly 4.7% of the naive CD4 clonotypes.

The CDR3 runs to 14 residues. The ends lost 2 bases at V and 4 bases at J; junction bases unmatched: 3. The germline CDR1 and CDR2 sequences are SGHAT and FQNNGV. TCRdb's table, derived via immunoSEQ multiplex PCR, lists solely in-frame clones and lacks some. This sample carries about 2 million clones, roughly 95% of them seen once, and the ten largest clones take around 1.1%. With respect to this clone: The antigen is not known.

Positive CCR7 selection of CD45RO-negative cells yielded the naive CD8 cells, and terminally differentiated effector memory CD45RA+ cells were excluded. Sequenced sample: naive CD8+ T cells sorted from blood. The chain links TRBV11-2 to TRBJ2-7; 9 bases agree with TRBD2. The receptor was derived from a man younger than 30 in good health. The CDR3 DNA sequence: TGTGCCAGCAGCTTATTAGCGGGGGATTACGAGCAGTACTTC. As protein: CASSLLAGDYEQYF.